The clone carrying this TCR beta chain was recorded at least ten times. The sample belongs to a study of technical replicates of blood from a few donors. Measured with immunoSEQ multiplex PCR; TCRdb has only the in-frame clones, and not every one. The sample contains 55,000 to 60,000 clones, 90% to 95% of which appear only once. The material sequenced was PBMCs. This receptor was obtained from a human donor in good health. Some clones in this sample may be carry-over from other donors' samples.

The CDR3 loop is CASSQDVENSPLHF. The CDR3, as DNA: TGTGCCAGCAGCCAAGATGTGGAGAATTCACCCCTCCACTTT. The chain uses TRBV4-2 and TRBJ1-6, with D uncertain. V was trimmed by 0 bases and J by 7 bases, leaving 7 bases between them. Germline V gene data show CDR1 as LGHNA and CDR2 as YNFKEQ. This CDR3 has 14 residues.